This T cell receptor (beta chain) was identified in a study of T cell responses to AZD1222 COVID-19 vaccine. Whole-study findings and limits: Close to half of spike-specific TCRs reportedly recognize unmutated variant regions. Spike regions recognized by vaccine-associated CD4 TCRs spanned the protein, led by 160-218 and 743-854.

Germline V CDR1 and CDR2: SGHTA, FQGNSA. With 5 bases removed from V and 8 bases from J, the gap between germline ends came to 10 bases. This CDR3 region has 12 residues. Measured with immunoSEQ multiplex PCR; TCRdb has only the in-frame clones, and not every one. The sample shows some 150,000 clones, around 89% of them seen only once. Concerning this clone: Its antigen is still unknown.

The chain recombines TRBV7-2 with TRBJ2-1, with D tentatively TRBD2 (5 bases). The sequence was collected from an adult in good health. Here the sequenced sample was peripheral blood, taken on day 0 of AZD1222 vaccination. The CDR3 loop reads CASSLPGYEQFF. The CDR3 bases are TGTGCCAGCAGCCTCCCGGGGTATGAGCAGTTCTTC.